The entry below gives a single T cell receptor (beta chain) sequence along with its context. Its antigen remains unknown. The sample is drawn from a study of CD8 T cells in ankylosing spondylitis. General study points: Disease-associated clones were CD8+ and fairly uncommon in peripheral blood. Reportedly, matched ankylosing spondylitis synovial fluid was significantly enriched for disease-linked clones. Among TCR beta sequences, a motif of several highly homologous variants appeared characteristic of ankylosing spondylitis blood. Earlier reports found some motif variants in synovial fluid and blood in reactive arthritis.

There are 14 residues in the CDR3. V lost 10 bases to trimming and J lost 9 bases; unmatched junction nucleotides: 14. Germline values: CDR1 SNHLY, CDR2 FYNNEI. 5'-RACE, quantitative and with molecular barcodes, yielded the TCR beta libraries. MiXCR, run by TCRdb on the 5' RACE reads, gives a single entry per CDR3 protein. Of about 440,000 distinct CDR3 sequences listed, roughly 18% are singletons. This sequence originates from a male donor with ankylosing spondylitis. V is TRBV2 and J is TRBJ2-1, with TRBD2 matching over 8 bases. The material sequenced was blood, either unsorted or a sorted T cell fraction (not recorded which). CDR3 sequence (DNA): TGTGCCACCCGCGCCGAAAACCGGGGGGGTGAGCAGTTCTTC. Its translation: CATRAENRGGEQFF.